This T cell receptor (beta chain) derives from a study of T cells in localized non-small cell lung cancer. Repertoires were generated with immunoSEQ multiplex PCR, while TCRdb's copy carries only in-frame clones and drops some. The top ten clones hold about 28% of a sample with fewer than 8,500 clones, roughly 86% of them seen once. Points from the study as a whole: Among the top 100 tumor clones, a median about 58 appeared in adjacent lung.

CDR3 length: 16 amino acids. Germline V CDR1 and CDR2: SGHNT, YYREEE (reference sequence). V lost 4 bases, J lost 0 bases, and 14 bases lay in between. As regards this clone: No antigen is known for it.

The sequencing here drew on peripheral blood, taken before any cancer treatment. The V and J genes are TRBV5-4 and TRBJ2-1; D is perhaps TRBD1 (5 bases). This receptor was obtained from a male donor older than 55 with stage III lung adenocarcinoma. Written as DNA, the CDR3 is TGTGCCAGCAGCCCCGCAGGGCTGAGCTCCTACAATGAGCAGTTCTTC. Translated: CASSPAGLSSYNEQFF.